This entry lists 24 T cell receptor beta chains sequenced from one sample in a study of beta chain features in type 1 diabetes. Expressed TCRB transcripts were sequenced because the entire RNA isolate underwent reverse transcription. TCRdb's table, derived via immunoSEQ multiplex PCR, lists solely in-frame clones and lacks some. The sample records some 150,000 clones, 8.5% to 12% being singletons. Sequenced input: naive CD4+ T cells from blood. The receptors derive from a man aged 18 to 30 in good health.

The chain joins TRBV18 to TRBJ2-1; TRBD1 agrees at 8 bases. The CDR3 has 15 residues. The V segment lost 3 bases and the J segment 1 base; nucleotides outside the gene matches: 2. In germline, CDR1 is KGHSH, CDR2 LQKENI. The CDR3 coding sequence is TGTGCCAGCTCACCTACAGGGGGGTCCTACAATGAGCAGTTCTTC. Translation gives CASSPTGGSYNEQFF.

This clone turned up a few times. The CDR3 DNA sequence: TGTGCCTGGACAGGGGTTCCCGAGGGCGAGCAGTACTTC. It yields the protein CAWTGVPEGEQYF. The chain carries TRBV30 and TRBJ2-7; tentatively, D is TRBD1 (6 bases). This CDR3 comprises 13 residues. Trimming pared 4 bases from V and 6 bases from J, leaving 16 bases between. Germline V gene data show CDR1 as GTSNPN and CDR2 as SVGIG (reference sequence).

This clone showed up just a few times. This chain uses TRBV7-2 with TRBJ1-2, with D maybe TRBD1 (5 bases). In germline, CDR1 is SGHTA, CDR2 FQGNSA. V dropped 5 bases and J dropped 3 bases, with 16 bases sitting between them. This CDR3 is built from 15 residues. The CDR3 DNA sequence: TGTGCCAGCAGCCTAGGACACCCGGGGGACTATGGCTACACCTTC. Translation gives CASSLGHPGDYGYTF.

This clone was counted at least ten times. The V and J genes are TRBV18 and TRBJ2-3; possibly TRBD2 for D (6 bases). Deletions cut 1 base from V and 0 bases from J, with 8 bases between. CDR3 size: 15 residues. Germline values: CDR1 KGHSH, CDR2 LQKENI. CDR3 bases: TGTGCCAGCTCACCACTAGGGACTAGCACAGATACGCAGTATTTT. Translated, it gives CASSPLGTSTDTQYF.

The V gene is TRBV7-6, the J gene TRBJ2-5, with D possibly TRBD2 on 6 matching bases. Between the trimmed V and J ends, which lost 1 base and 5 bases, there was a span of 11 bases. Germline assignment: CDR1 SGHVS and CDR2 FNYEAQ. The CDR3 extends over 14 amino acids. CDR3 bases: TGTGCCAGCAGCTTAGAAATTAGCGGTGAGACCCAGTACTTC. The encoded protein is CASSLEISGETQYF.

This chain links TRBV11-1 with TRBJ1-6; D is possibly TRBD1 (6 bases). Germline values: CDR1 SGHAT, CDR2 FQDESV (reference sequence). CDR3 length: 16 amino acids. Trimming shortened V by 4 bases and J by 5 bases, and 15 bases separated the two germline ends. The DNA of the CDR3 is TGTGCCAGCAGCTCGCCTCGGGGGGCGAATAATTCACCCCTCCACTTT. Translated, it gives CASSSPRGANNSPLHF.

This sequence joins TRBV9 and TRBJ1-6; 7 bases fit TRBD1. The V gene end was trimmed by 5 bases and the J gene end by 0 bases; junction bases not matched to a gene: 5. Looked up from germline, CDR1 is SGDLS and CDR2 is YYNGEE. This CDR3 is 16 amino acids long. The CDR3 nucleotides read TGTGCCAGCAGTAGCGCAGGGGGCTCCTATAATTCACCCCTCCACTTT. It translates to CASSSAGGSYNSPLHF.

This clone showed up just a few times. The V gene is TRBV7-2, the J gene TRBJ2-5; 10 bases map to TRBD2. This CDR3 region has 13 residues. Germline loops: CDR1 SGHTA, CDR2 FQGNSA. Trimming took 10 bases from V and 5 from J; bases not matched to a gene: 7. The DNA of the CDR3 is TGTGCCACCCAGGGGACTAGCGTCGAGACCCAGTACTTC. Translation: CATQGTSVETQYF.

The chain carries TRBV9 and TRBJ2-5, with D maybe TRBD1 (6 bases). The CDR3 is 14 amino acids. Germline CDR1 reads SGDLS; CDR2 reads YYNGEE. Trimming took 2 bases from V and 1 from J, leaving 9 bases between them. CDR3 in DNA: TGTGCCAGCAGCGTGGAACAGGGCCAAGAGACCCAGTACTTC. It translates to CASSVEQGQETQYF.

CDR3 sequence reads: CASSDAGLDEQFF. CDR3 nucleotide sequence: TGTGCCAGCAGCGACGCTGGACTGGATGAGCAGTTCTTC. The chain has TRBV2 and TRBJ2-1, with TRBD2 as a possible D gene (5 bases). V lost 6 bases and J 8 bases, leaving 14 bases between the germline ends. This CDR3 is 13 amino acids long. CDR1 SNHLY and CDR2 FYNNEI come from the germline V gene.

This clone was counted only a few times. The V call is TRBV30, the J call TRBJ1-1; 9 nucleotides agree with TRBD1. The germline V gene encodes CDR1 GTSNPN and CDR2 SVGIG (reference sequence). Trimming at V came to 4 bases and at J to 10 bases, leaving 4 bases not matched to a gene. CDR3 length: 11 residues. The CDR3 bases are TGTGCCTGGATTCACAGGGGGCCAGCTTTCTTT. It specifies CAWIHRGPAFF.

This sequence joins TRBV19 and TRBJ2-4; no clear D. The V and J ends lost 0 bases and 0 bases respectively, with 15 bases between them. The CDR3 runs to 18 residues. Germline V gene data show CDR1 as LNHDA and CDR2 as SQIVND (reference sequence). CDR3 loop: CASSIDGPDLLAKNIQYF. In DNA, the CDR3 is TGTGCCAGTAGTATAGATGGGCCAGATCTTCTAGCCAAAAACATTCAGTACTTC.

The genes are TRBV7-8 and TRBJ2-1, with D maybe TRBD2 (6 bases). Germline CDR1 SGHVS, CDR2 FQNEAQ. The germline V and J ends were trimmed by 4 bases and 2 bases, with 9 bases remaining between them. This CDR3 is 14 amino acids long. The CDR3 here is CASSSRDPYNEQFF. In DNA form, the CDR3 reads TGTGCCAGCAGCTCGCGGGACCCCTACAATGAGCAGTTCTTC.

This clone was seen a few times. V usage is TRBV9 and J usage is TRBJ2-7, with 8 bases that match TRBD1. Germline CDR1 and CDR2: SGDLS and YYNGEE. This CDR3 has 15 amino acids. Trimming cost V 0 bases and J 1 base; bases outside gene matches: 3. The CDR3 nucleotides are TGTGCCAGCAGCGTAGGACAGGGGCTGTCCTACGAGCAGTACTTC. Residues: CASSVGQGLSYEQYF.

CDR3 nucleotides: TGTGCCAGCAGCCCCGGAGTAACTAATGAAAAACTGTTTTTT. Its protein is CASSPGVTNEKLFF. The chain links TRBV7-9 to TRBJ1-4; unclear D gene. The CDR3 consists of 14 residues. From germline, CDR1 is SEHNR and CDR2 FQNEAQ (reference sequence). Deletions cut 5 bases from V and 1 base from J, with 8 bases between. The entire variable domain, with the rest obtained from reference TRBV7-9 and TRBJ1-4, is as follows: DTGVSQNPRHKITKRGQNVTFRCDPISEHNRLYWYRQTLGQGPEFLTYFQNEAQLEKSRLLSDRFSAERPKGSFSTLEIQRTEQGDSAMYLCASSPGVTNEKLFFGSGTQLSVL.

This chain joins TRBV30 and TRBJ1-1; 7 bases agree with TRBD1. The CDR3 consists of 12 residues. The V segment lost 5 bases and the J segment 6 bases; nucleotides outside the gene matches: 6. Germline V gene lookup returns CDR1 GTSNPN and CDR2 SVGIG (reference sequence). DNA of the CDR3: TGTGCCTGGCGGGACAGCAAATCTGAAGCTTTCTTT. This encodes CAWRDSKSEAFF.

The chain links TRBV7-2 to TRBJ1-5; D is unclear. Germline CDR1 SGHTA, CDR2 FQGNSA. The CDR3 has 15 amino acids. Trimming pared 2 bases from V and 0 bases from J, leaving 8 bases between. CDR3 sequence: CASSLNRNSNQPQHF. The DNA for the CDR3 is TGTGCCAGCAGCTTAAACAGAAATAGCAATCAGCCCCAGCATTTT.

The chain recombines TRBV7-2 with TRBJ2-5, with D possibly TRBD1 on 6 matching bases. Per germline, CDR1 SGHTA and CDR2 FQGNSA. The CDR3 contains 16 residues. V shed 5 bases and J shed 4 bases, with 20 bases lying between them. For the CDR3, the DNA is TGTGCCAGCAGCGTCGGGACATACAAGACGGGAGAGACCCAGTACTTC. It yields the protein CASSVGTYKTGETQYF.

The chain combines TRBV5-8 with TRBJ1-6; 7 bases align to TRBD1. This CDR3 region has 14 residues. After removal of 0 bases from V and 10 bases from J, the junction contained 4 bases not matched to a gene. Germline loops: CDR1 SGHTS, CDR2 YDEGEE. CDR3 nucleotides: TGTGCCAGCAGCTTGGGACAGGGTGTCTCACCCCTCCACTTT. As protein: CASSLGQGVSPLHF.

This clone was seen a handful of times. The V gene is TRBV11-3, the J gene TRBJ2-3; D might be TRBD2 (5 bases). Trimming cost V 5 bases and J 11 bases, with 17 bases left between them. Germline V gives CDR1 SGHNT, CDR2 YENEEA. This CDR3 has 13 amino acids. The CDR3 protein is CASSLGVPGRQYF. As DNA, the CDR3 is TGTGCCAGCAGCCTCGGGGTCCCGGGGAGGCAGTATTTT.

This rearrangement joins TRBV9 to TRBJ2-7; 10 nucleotides match TRBD1. V trimming: 4 bases; J trimming: 4 bases; junction bases outside the gene matches: 8. The germline gives CDR1 SGDLS, CDR2 YYNGEE. The CDR3 extends over 15 amino acids. For the CDR3, the DNA is TGTGCCAGCAGCAAAATGACAGGGGGCGCGTACGAGCAGTACTTC. Translated: CASSKMTGGAYEQYF.

This clone was counted only a few times. This chain joins TRBV19 and TRBJ1-6; unclear D gene. Germline V gene lookup returns CDR1 LNHDA and CDR2 SQIVND (reference sequence). This CDR3 spans 16 amino acids. V lost 5 bases, J lost 6 bases, and 17 bases lay in between. The CDR3 is CASSDRPGPANSPLHF. CDR3 nucleotides: TGTGCCAGTAGTGATAGACCTGGGCCGGCTAATTCACCCCTCCACTTT. Variable domain in full (rest from reference TRBV19 and TRBJ1-6): DGGITQSPKYLFRKEGQNVTLSCEQNLNHDAMYWYRQDPGQGLRLIYYSQIVNDFQKGDIAEGYSVSREKKESFPLTVTSAQKNPTAFYLCASSDRPGPANSPLHFGNGTRLTVT.

The chain carries TRBV15 and TRBJ1-5, with a possible D match to TRBD1 (5 bases). Trimming removed 0 bases at V and 2 bases at J, with 11 bases between. CDR1 is LNHNV, CDR2 YYDKDF, per germline (reference sequence). This CDR3 has 16 amino acids. CDR3: CATSRDPTGGNQPQHF. CDR3 DNA sequence: TGTGCCACCAGCAGAGATCCCACGGGGGGCAATCAGCCCCAGCATTTT.

This clone was picked up a small number of times. The gene calls are TRBV4-3 and TRBJ1-5; D uncertain. The V end lost 0 bases, the J end lost 4 bases, and 10 bases lay between the germline ends. Germline CDR1 reads LGHNA; CDR2 reads YSLEER. The CDR3 is 15 amino acids. This chain's CDR3 is CASSQEPSGNQPQHF. CDR3 DNA: TGCGCCAGCAGCCAAGAACCTTCGGGGAATCAGCCCCAGCATTTT.